This T cell receptor (delta chain) was captured in a study of Vδ1+ human thymocytes. Study findings and constraints: Despite high sort purity, roughly 20% of thymic T cell receptor delta sequences were Vdelta2. In the thymus, TRG and TRD repertoires looked highly polyclonal with Gaussian CDR3 lengths.

This clone has just a few counts. Its antigen is as yet unknown. The V gene's germline CDR1 is TSWWSYY and CDR2 QGS. The CDR3 totals 18 residues. The V gene end was trimmed by 3 bases and the J gene end by 0 bases; junction bases not matched to a gene: 9. Sequences come from RNA converted to cDNA by reverse transcription. The CDR3 regions were amplified by multiplex PCR from V-gene primers to a constant-region primer. TCRdb re-analyzed the multiplex PCR reads via CATT. The top ten hold 0.2% to 0.3% of the sample, which has over 65,000 delta-chain clones, about 30% seen once. This TCR came from a boy under three years old who had congenital heart surgery. Source material: Vdelta1+ gamma-delta thymocytes from the thymus. Subset reported: FACS-sorted CD3+ TCRalphabeta- TCRVdelta1+ TCRVdelta2- thymocytes. This rearrangement joins TRDV1 to TRDJ2; 8 bases line up with TRDD3. This chain's CDR3 is CALGDPAGGPPLTAQLFF. DNA of the CDR3: TGTGCTCTTGGGGATCCGGCTGGGGGACCCCCTTTGACAGCACAACTCTTCTTT.